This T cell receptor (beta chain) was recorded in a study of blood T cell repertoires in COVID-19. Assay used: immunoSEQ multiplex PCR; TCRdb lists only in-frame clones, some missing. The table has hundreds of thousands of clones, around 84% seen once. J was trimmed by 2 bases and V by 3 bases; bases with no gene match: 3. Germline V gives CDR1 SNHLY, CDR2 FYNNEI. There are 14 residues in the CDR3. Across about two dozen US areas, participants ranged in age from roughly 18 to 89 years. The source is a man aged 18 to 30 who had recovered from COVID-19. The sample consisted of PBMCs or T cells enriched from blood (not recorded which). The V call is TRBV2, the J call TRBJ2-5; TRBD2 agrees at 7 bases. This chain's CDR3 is CASSDPAGQETQYF. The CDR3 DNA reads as TGTGCCAGCAGTGATCCAGCGGGGCAAGAGACCCAGTACTTC.